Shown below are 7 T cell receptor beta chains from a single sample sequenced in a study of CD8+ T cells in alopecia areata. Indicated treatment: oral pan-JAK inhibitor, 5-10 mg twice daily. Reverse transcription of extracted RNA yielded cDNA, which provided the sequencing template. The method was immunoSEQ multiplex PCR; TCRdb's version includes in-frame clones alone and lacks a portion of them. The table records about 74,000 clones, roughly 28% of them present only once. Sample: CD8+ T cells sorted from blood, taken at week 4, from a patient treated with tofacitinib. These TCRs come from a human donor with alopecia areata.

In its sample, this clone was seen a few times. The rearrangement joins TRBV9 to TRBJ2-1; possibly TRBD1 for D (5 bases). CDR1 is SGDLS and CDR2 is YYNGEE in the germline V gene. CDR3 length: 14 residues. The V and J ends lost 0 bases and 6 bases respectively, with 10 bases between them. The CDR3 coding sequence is TGTGCCAGCAGCGTAGAGGGGAACCTCAATGAGCAGTTCTTC. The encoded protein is CASSVEGNLNEQFF. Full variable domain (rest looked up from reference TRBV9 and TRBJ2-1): DSGVTQTPKHLITATGQRVTLRCSPRSGDLSVYWYQQSLDQGLQFLIQYYNGEERAKGNILERFSAQQFPDLHSELNLSSLELGDSALYFCASSVEGNLNEQFFGPGTRLTVL.

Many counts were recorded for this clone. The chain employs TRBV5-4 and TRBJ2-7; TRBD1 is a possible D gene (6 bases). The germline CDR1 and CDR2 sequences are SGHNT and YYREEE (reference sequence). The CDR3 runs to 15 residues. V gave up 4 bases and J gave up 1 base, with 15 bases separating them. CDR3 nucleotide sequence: TGTGCCAGCAGCCAACCTAAACAGGGATCCTACGAGCAGTACTTC. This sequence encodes CASSQPKQGSYEQYF.

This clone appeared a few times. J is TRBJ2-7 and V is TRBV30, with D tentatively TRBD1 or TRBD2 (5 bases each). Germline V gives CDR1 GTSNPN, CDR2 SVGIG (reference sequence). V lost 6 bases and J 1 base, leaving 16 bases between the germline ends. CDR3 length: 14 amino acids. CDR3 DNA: TGTGCCTGCCTCGCCCGGGACGGGTCCTACGAGCAGTACTTC. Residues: CACLARDGSYEQYF.

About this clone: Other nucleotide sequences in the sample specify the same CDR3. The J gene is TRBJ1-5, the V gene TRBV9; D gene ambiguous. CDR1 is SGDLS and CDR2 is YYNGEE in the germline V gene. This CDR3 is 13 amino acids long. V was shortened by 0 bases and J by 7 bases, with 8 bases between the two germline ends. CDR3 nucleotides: TGTGCCAGCAGCGTAGGGTATGGGCAGCCCCAGCATTTT. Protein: CASSVGYGQPQHF.

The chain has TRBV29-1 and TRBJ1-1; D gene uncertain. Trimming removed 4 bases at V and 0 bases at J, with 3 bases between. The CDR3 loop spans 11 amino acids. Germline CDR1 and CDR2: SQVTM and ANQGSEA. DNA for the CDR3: TGCAGCGTTGTCCTGAACACTGAAGCTTTCTTT. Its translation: CSVVLNTEAFF.

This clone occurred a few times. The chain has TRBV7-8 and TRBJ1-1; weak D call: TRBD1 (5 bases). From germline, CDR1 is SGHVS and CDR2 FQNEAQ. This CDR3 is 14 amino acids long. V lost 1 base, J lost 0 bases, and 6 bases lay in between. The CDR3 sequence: CASSLDRMNTEAFF. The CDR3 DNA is TGTGCCAGCAGCTTAGACAGGATGAACACTGAAGCTTTCTTT.

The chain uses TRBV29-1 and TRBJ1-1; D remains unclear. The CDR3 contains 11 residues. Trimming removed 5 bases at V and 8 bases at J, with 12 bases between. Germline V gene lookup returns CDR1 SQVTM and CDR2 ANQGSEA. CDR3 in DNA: TGCAGCGTTTATACGAGAGGCGAAGCTTTCTTT. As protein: CSVYTRGEAFF.